Presented here are 30 T cell receptor beta chains from one specimen sequenced in a study of human T cells and chemical hapten exposure. Specified time point: patch test 1, 2 weeks after DPC sensitization. Stated treatment: therapeutic diphenylcyclopropenone sensitization with weekly scalp DPC. MiXCR, applied by TCRdb to the RACE reads, yields one record per CDR3 protein. The sample consists of around 380,000 distinct CDR3 sequences, roughly 4.8% of them appearing once. Sequences were derived from whole blood, sampled in connection with sensitization to the hapten diphenylcyclopropenone (DPC). These receptors came from a woman aged 50 to 60 with alopecia areata. Some clones in this sample may be carry-over from other donors' samples.

The chain carries TRBV7-9 and TRBJ2-1; unclear D gene. The V and J ends lost 6 bases and 4 bases respectively, with 19 bases between them. Germline lookup yields CDR1 SEHNR and CDR2 FQNEAQ (reference sequence). There are 16 residues in the CDR3. The CDR3 loop reads CASRYDRADNYNEQFF. CDR3 DNA: TGTGCCAGCAGATATGATAGGGCCGACAATTACAATGAGCAGTTCTTC.

This clonotype was detected many times. The V and J genes are TRBV5-1 and TRBJ2-7, with a tentative D call TRBD1 (5 bases). Trimming took 4 bases from V and 1 from J, leaving 9 bases between them. Per germline, CDR1 SGHRS and CDR2 YFSETQ. The CDR3 is made up of 13 amino acids. CDR3 protein: CASSPQVSYEQYF. Written as DNA, the CDR3 is TGCGCCAGCAGCCCACAGGTTTCCTACGAGCAGTACTTC.

This clonotype appeared a few times. V is TRBV12-3 or TRBV12-4 and J is TRBJ2-7; the D gene could be TRBD1 or TRBD2 (5 bases each). The CDR3 is 13 amino acids. V dropped 1 base and J dropped 5 bases, with 9 bases sitting between them. In DNA form, the CDR3 reads TGTGCCAGCAGTTTAGGTGGGGGAAACGAGCAGTACTTC. Amino acids: CASSLGGGNEQYF.

On this clonotype itself: With a much larger clone just one base away, this may be a read error. The gene calls are TRBV9 and TRBJ2-3; D may correspond to TRBD1 or TRBD2 (5 bases each). V was cut by 4 bases and J by 4 bases, with 16 bases left in between. CDR1 SGDLS and CDR2 YYNGEE come from the germline V gene. This CDR3 comprises 15 residues. The CDR3 coding sequence is TGTGCCAGCAGCCCCTGGGACCGAATCTCAGATACGCAGTATTTT. Its protein product is CASSPWDRISDTQYF. Looking up the rest from reference TRBV9 and TRBJ2-3 gives the full variable domain: DSGVTQTPKHLITATGQRVTLRCSPRSGDLSVYWYQQSLDQGLQFLIQYYNGEERAKGNILERFSAQQFPDLHSELNLSSLELGDSALYFCASSPWDRISDTQYFGPGTRLTVL.

This clonotype came up a few times. DNA for the CDR3: TGCGCCAGCAGCACGACAGGGAACTATGGCTACACCTTC. It yields the protein CASSTTGNYGYTF. The chain carries TRBV5-1 and TRBJ1-2; 7 nucleotides agree with TRBD1. Germline-derived CDR1 and CDR2 are SGHRS and YFSETQ. CDR3 size: 13 residues. With 4 bases clipped from V and 2 bases from J, the junction kept 2 bases outside the gene matches.

The sample holds a few counts of this clonotype. This rearrangement joins TRBV12-3 or TRBV12-4 to TRBJ2-1; tentative D call: TRBD2 (6 bases). V was pared by 6 bases and J by 5 bases, with 11 bases between. There are 13 residues in the CDR3. CDR3 nucleotides: TGTGCCAGCAGGCCGGGAGCCGACAATGAGCAGTTCTTC. This codes for CASRPGADNEQFF.

This clonotype was detected only a few times. V is TRBV7-2 and J is TRBJ1-4; D is perhaps TRBD1 (6 bases). There are 14 residues in the CDR3. The germline CDR1 and CDR2 sequences are SGHTA and FQGNSA. The V end was cut by 4 bases, the J end by 3 bases, with 9 bases between. In DNA, the CDR3 is TGTGCCAGCAGCTCGGACAGCCCTAATGAAAAACTGTTTTTT. It specifies CASSSDSPNEKLFF.

This clonotype was picked up a small number of times. This chain links TRBV10-3 with TRBJ2-3; 8 nucleotides align to TRBD1. From germline, CDR1 is ENHRY and CDR2 SYGVKD. Trimming removed 6 bases from V and 5 bases from J; junction bases left unmatched: 7. The CDR3 totals 14 residues. As DNA, the CDR3 is TGTGCCATCAGAAACCCAGGGGGCAGAGATACGCAGTATTTT. Its protein is CAIRNPGGRDTQYF.

This clonotype has just a few counts. CDR3 protein: CASISDSAQPQHF. The DNA of the CDR3 is TGTGCCAGCATATCGGACAGCGCTCAGCCCCAGCATTTT. The chain links TRBV6-1 to TRBJ1-5, with a weak D call TRBD1 (6 bases). CDR1 is MNHNS and CDR2 is SASEGT in the germline V gene. The CDR3 consists of 13 residues. Trimming took off 7 bases at V and 6 bases at J, with 13 bases between the two ends.

This clonotype was seen more than once but under ten times. This sequence joins TRBV18 and TRBJ2-3; D remains unclear. V was cut by 2 bases and J by 0 bases, with 9 bases left in between. The CDR3 has 15 residues. CDR1 and CDR2 (germline): KGHSH, LQKENI. CDR3 coding DNA: TGTGCCAGCTCACCAATTCCGCACAGCACAGATACGCAGTATTTT. Protein: CASSPIPHSTDTQYF.

The rearrangement uses TRBV6-5 and TRBJ2-1, with 10 bases aligning to TRBD2. The CDR3 is 16 residues long. Germline CDR1 is MNHEY and CDR2 is SVGAGI. The V segment lost 2 bases and the J segment 3 bases; nucleotides outside the gene matches: 4. The CDR3 loop is CASSYLPSGSYNEQFF. Written as DNA, the CDR3 is TGTGCCAGCAGTTACCTGCCTAGCGGGAGCTACAATGAGCAGTTCTTC.

This clonotype was picked up a small number of times. The chain joins TRBV6-2 or TRBV6-3 to TRBJ2-4; D remains ambiguous. This CDR3 has 19 residues. Trimming pared 6 bases from V and 1 base from J, leaving 25 bases between. Germline V CDR1 and CDR2: MNHEY, SVGEGT. The CDR3 DNA reads TGTGCCAGCAGATCCTTTACCGACGCTCACCTAGGGGCCAAAAACATTCAGTACTTC. Residues: CASRSFTDAHLGAKNIQYF.

This clonotype was found a few times. The V and J genes are TRBV12-3 or TRBV12-4 and TRBJ2-2; 10 positions match TRBD2. Trimming at V came to 6 bases and at J to 3 bases, leaving 7 bases not matched to a gene. The CDR3 extends over 16 amino acids. CDR3 sequence (DNA): TGTGCCAGCAGAACCTGGACTAGCGGATACACCGGGGAGCTGTTTTTT. It is translated as CASRTWTSGYTGELFF.

This clonotype was seen at least ten times. The V and J genes are TRBV2 and TRBJ2-1; D uncertain. Trimming shortened V by 3 bases and J by 10 bases, and 16 bases separated the two germline ends. From germline, CDR1 is SNHLY and CDR2 FYNNEI. The CDR3 runs 14 residues. CDR3 residues: CASSDQAVLLEQFF. Written as DNA, the CDR3 is TGTGCCAGCAGTGATCAGGCGGTTCTCTTGGAGCAGTTCTTC.

This clonotype has only a few counts. The chain employs TRBV12-3 or TRBV12-4 and TRBJ1-4, with D tentatively TRBD1 (5 bases). The CDR3 is 15 residues long. The V end lost 6 bases, the J end lost 0 bases, and 11 bases lay between the germline ends. The CDR3 here is CASSPGAATNEKLFF. DNA of the CDR3: TGTGCCAGCAGCCCCGGGGCTGCAACTAATGAAAAACTGTTTTTT.

This clonotype was picked up many times. The V gene is TRBV29-1, the J gene TRBJ2-6; the D is unclear. Looked up from germline, CDR1 is SQVTM and CDR2 is ANQGSEA. Trimming pared 6 bases from V and 0 bases from J, leaving 9 bases between. The CDR3 has 14 amino acids. The CDR3 DNA sequence: TGCAGCGTCCACACCCTCTCTGGGGCCAACGTCCTGACTTTC. Protein: CSVHTLSGANVLTF. Complete variable domain (other parts from reference TRBV29-1 and TRBJ2-6): SAVISQKPSRDICQRGTSLTIQCQVDSQVTMMFWYRQQPGQSLTLIATANQGSEATYESGFVIDKFPISRPNLTFSTLTVSNMSPEDSSIYLCSVHTLSGANVLTFGAGSRLTVL.

On this clonotype: A much larger clone lies a single base off, so this may be a read error. This rearrangement joins TRBV28 to TRBJ2-1; 7 bases map to TRBD2. The germline CDR1 and CDR2 sequences are MDHEN and SYDVKM. The CDR3 extends over 13 amino acids. As DNA, the CDR3 is TGTGCCAGCAGTTATAGCGGGTACAATGAGCAGTCCTTC. Translating gives CASSYSGYNEQSF.

The table lists this clonotype with many counts. This CDR3 reads CASGSGQGPYEQYF. In nucleotides, the CDR3 is TGTGCTAGTGGTTCGGGACAGGGGCCCTACGAGCAGTACTTC. The chain links TRBV12-5 to TRBJ2-7; 10 positions match TRBD1. This CDR3 has 14 amino acids. Germline CDR1 LGHNT, CDR2 FRNRAP. J gave up 2 bases and V 4 bases, and 2 bases lay outside the gene matches.

J is TRBJ2-3 and V is TRBV6-5; TRBD1 or TRBD2 may be the D gene (6 bases each). CDR1 MNHEY and CDR2 SVGAGI come from the germline V gene. The CDR3 consists of 12 residues. The V end lost 8 bases, the J end lost 6 bases, and 12 bases lay between the germline ends. The CDR3 DNA reads TGTGCCAGCTGGGGGGCCTCGGATACGCAGTATTTT. Amino acid sequence: CASWGASDTQYF.

This clonotype turned up a few times. The chain couples TRBV10-3 to TRBJ2-2, with D possibly called TRBD1 or TRBD2 (5 bases each). The CDR3 runs 14 residues. CDR1 and CDR2 (germline): ENHRY, SYGVKD. The V end lost 9 bases, the J end lost 6 bases, and 17 bases lay between the germline ends. In DNA, the CDR3 is TGTGCCATTGGACTCCAGAAGGGGTCCGGGGAGCTGTTTTTT. Its translation: CAIGLQKGSGELFF.

This clonotype was picked up many times. The chain employs TRBV6-4 and TRBJ1-2; weak D call: TRBD1 (5 bases). The CDR3 covers 12 residues. Germline CDR1 reads MRHNA; CDR2 reads SNTAGT. Trimming removed 2 bases at V and 6 bases at J, with 7 bases between. Here the CDR3 DNA reads TGTGCCAGCAGTGACCGGGGGAATGGCTACACCTTC. Its translation: CASSDRGNGYTF.

This clonotype was seen more than once but under ten times. The genes are TRBV5-6 and TRBJ2-7, with D uncertain. Per germline, CDR1 SGHDT and CDR2 YYEEEE. The CDR3 is 15 amino acids. V dropped 4 bases and J dropped 3 bases, with 17 bases sitting between them. CDR3 sequence (DNA): TGTGCCAGCAGCGGGCCAGCCGGGCCTCACTACGAGCAGTACTTC. Protein product: CASSGPAGPHYEQYF.

The gene calls are TRBV10-3 and TRBJ1-2, with D hard to call. V lost 0 bases to trimming and J lost 3 bases, with 5 bases between them. CDR1 ENHRY and CDR2 SYGVKD come from the germline V gene. This CDR3 comprises 13 residues. The CDR3 here is CAISESGYYGYTF. As DNA, the CDR3 is TGTGCCATCAGTGAGTCCGGGTACTATGGCTACACCTTC.

This clonotype was detected ten times or more. The V call is TRBV29-1, the J call TRBJ2-3; 8 nucleotides agree with TRBD2. CDR1 is SQVTM, CDR2 ANQGSEA, per germline. The length of the CDR3 is 13 residues. Trimming took 7 bases from V and 5 from J; bases not matched to a gene: 8. The CDR3 DNA follows: TGCAGCGGCGGACTAGCTGGCGGAGATACGCAGTATTTT. Encoded protein: CSGGLAGGDTQYF.

This clonotype was counted ten times or more. The chain carries TRBV12-3 or TRBV12-4 and TRBJ2-3; 7 bases map to TRBD1. The CDR3 is 14 amino acids. The V segment lost 0 bases and the J segment 4 bases; nucleotides outside the gene matches: 1. This chain's CDR3 is CASSLAQGADTQYF. CDR3 nucleotide sequence: TGTGCCAGCAGTTTAGCGCAGGGGGCAGATACGCAGTATTTT.

This clonotype was seen ten or more times. The genes are TRBV9 and TRBJ2-7, with D perhaps TRBD2 (6 bases). CDR1 and CDR2 from the germline V gene are SGDLS and YYNGEE. Between the trimmed V and J ends, which lost 0 bases and 3 bases, there was a span of 10 bases. This CDR3 comprises 14 residues. The CDR3 bases are TGTGCCAGCAGCGTAGGCGCCGGGAGCTACGAGCAGTACTTC. It codes for CASSVGAGSYEQYF.

This clonotype has ten or more counts. The V gene is TRBV12-3 or TRBV12-4, the J gene TRBJ2-3, with TRBD2 matching 8 bases. This CDR3 region has 14 residues. J was trimmed by 1 base and V by 7 bases; bases with no gene match: 4. The CDR3 DNA reads TGTGCCAGCATCCTGACTAGCGGCACAGATACGCAGTATTTT. It translates to CASILTSGTDTQYF.

This sequence joins TRBV7-2 and TRBJ2-7, with 7 bases lining up with TRBD1. The CDR3 runs to 14 residues. After removal of 5 bases from V and 7 bases from J, the junction contained 11 bases not matched to a gene. Germline CDR1 is SGHTA and CDR2 is FQGNSA. This chain's CDR3 is CASSADRTIREQYF. CDR3 in DNA: TGTGCCAGCAGCGCGGACAGGACGATTAGGGAGCAGTACTTC.

The rearrangement uses TRBV6-1 and TRBJ2-3; perhaps TRBD2 as D (6 bases). The CDR3 has 15 residues. Trimming removed 7 bases from V and 3 bases from J, with 17 bases in between. Per germline, CDR1 MNHNS and CDR2 SASEGT. CDR3 sequence: CASTVVAAGTDTQYF. CDR3 nucleotides: TGTGCCAGCACTGTAGTAGCGGCGGGGACAGATACGCAGTATTTT.

This clonotype was detected a few times. The rearrangement joins TRBV5-1 to TRBJ1-5; no reliable D call. V lost 5 bases and J lost 1, with 16 bases in between. Germline V CDR1 and CDR2: SGHRS, YFSETQ. The CDR3 runs to 16 residues. The CDR3 region has the DNA TGCGCCAGCAGTGATCGTGGGGAGGGAAGCAATCAGCCCCAGCATTTT. The encoded protein is CASSDRGEGSNQPQHF.